This T cell receptor beta chain stems from a study of shared clonotypes between healthy human individuals. Within Nashville, Tennessee resided all donors, each a Caucasian adult. The method was immunoSEQ multiplex PCR; TCRdb's version includes in-frame clones alone and lacks a portion of them. The data hold about 1,500,000 clones, with roughly 96% observed a single time. CDR1 is SGHDT, CDR2 YYEEEE, per germline. CDR3 length equals 17 residues. Losses at the gene ends were 3 bases for V and 5 bases for J; bases not matched to a gene: 13. The sample taken for sequencing was naive CD4+ T cells sorted from blood. Subset meaning: CD45RA+ positively selected. The chain is built from TRBV5-6 and TRBJ2-5, with 10 bases aligning to TRBD1. This TCR was recovered from a man between 25 and 39 years old in good health. CDR3 residues: CASSWRSGQGVGETQYF. In DNA, the CDR3 is TGTGCCAGCAGCTGGCGGAGTGGACAGGGGGTTGGCGAGACCCAGTACTTC.